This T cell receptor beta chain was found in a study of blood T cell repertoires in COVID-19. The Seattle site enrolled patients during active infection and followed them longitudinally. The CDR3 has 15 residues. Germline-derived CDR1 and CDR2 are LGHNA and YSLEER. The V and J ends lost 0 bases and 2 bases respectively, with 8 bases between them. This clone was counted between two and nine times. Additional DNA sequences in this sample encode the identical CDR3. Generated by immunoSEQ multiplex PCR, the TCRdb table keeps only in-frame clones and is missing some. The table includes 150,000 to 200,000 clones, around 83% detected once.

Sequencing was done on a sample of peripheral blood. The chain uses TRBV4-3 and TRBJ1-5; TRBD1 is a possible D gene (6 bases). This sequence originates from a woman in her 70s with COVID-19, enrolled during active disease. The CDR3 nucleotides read TGCGCCAGCAGCCAAGATTACAGGGGCAATCAGCCCCAGCATTTT. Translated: CASSQDYRGNQPQHF.